This T cell receptor (beta chain) derives from a study of T-cell memory formation after mild COVID-19. This CDR3 is 14 amino acids long. V was clipped by 2 bases and J by 1 base, with 6 bases between them. Germline lookup yields CDR1 LNHNV and CDR2 YYDKDF (reference sequence). TCRdb passed the 5' RACE reads through MiXCR, listing each CDR3 protein once. The table records 300,000 to 400,000 distinct CDR3 sequences, around 13% of them present only once. The V and J genes are TRBV15 and TRBJ2-1; no firm D call. Material: PBMCs or a T cell subset sorted from them (not recorded which). The TCR sequence derives from a man aged 18 to 29 who had mild COVID-19 (a few samples of this study predate the infection). Cell type and time point are not known. Here the CDR3 DNA reads TGTGCCACCAGCAGAAGTGGATCCTACAATGAGCAGTTCTTC. Its protein product is CATSRSGSYNEQFF.